The present T cell receptor beta chain was sequenced within a study of PD-1 blockade in mismatch repair-deficient tumors. General study findings and limits: Tumor-resident clones, often absent from pretreatment blood, expanded after pembrolizumab and then contracted.

CDR1 is SGHVS and CDR2 is FNYEAQ in the germline V gene. CDR3 length: 18 residues. V lost 4 bases to trimming and J lost 0 bases; unmatched junction nucleotides: 4. Repertoires were generated with immunoSEQ multiplex PCR, while TCRdb's copy carries only in-frame clones and drops some. The sample gives some 48,000 clones, over 75% of which show up once; around 3.3% is in the top ten. PCR or immunohistochemistry showed mismatch repair deficiency in every enrolled patient. TCRs were sequenced from three patients responding to pembrolizumab. Comments on this clone: Its antigen remains unidentified.

The source was PBMCs, collected before pembrolizumab treatment. This receptor was obtained from an adult with mismatch repair-deficient cancer. The rearrangement uses TRBV7-6 and TRBJ2-4, with TRBD2 identical over 15 bases. The CDR3 loop reads CASSSGLAGGLAKNIQYF. In DNA form, the CDR3 reads TGTGCCAGCAGCTCTGGACTAGCGGGAGGGTTAGCCAAAAACATTCAGTACTTC.